Shown below are 30 T cell receptor beta chains from a single sample sequenced in a study of T cell responses to AZD1222 COVID-19 vaccine. Sequencing was performed with immunoSEQ multiplex PCR; in TCRdb, only in-frame clones are kept and a portion is missing. The sample lists 200,000 to 250,000 clones, roughly 94% occurring once. The sample was peripheral blood, taken 28 days after the second dose of the MenACWY control vaccine. Receptors were obtained from an adult who received the MenACWY meningococcal vaccine as a control.

The V gene is TRBV15, the J gene TRBJ2-7; D not resolved. Germline lookup yields CDR1 LNHNV and CDR2 YYDKDF (reference sequence). The germline V and J ends were trimmed by 1 base and 6 bases, with 13 bases remaining between them. The CDR3 contains 14 residues. The CDR3 spells CATSRALEGLEQYF. The CDR3 coding sequence is TGTGCCACCAGCAGAGCCCTCGAAGGGCTCGAGCAGTACTTC.

This clone was observed a single time. This chain links TRBV14 with TRBJ2-4; a possible D gene is TRBD1 (6 bases). The CDR3 length is 13 residues. The ends were cut back, 2 bases at V and 5 bases at J, with 7 bases in the middle. Germline values: CDR1 SGHDN, CDR2 FVKESK. The CDR3 DNA follows: TGTGCCAGCAGCCAATCAGGGGAAAACATTCAGTACTTC. It is translated as CASSQSGENIQYF.

The genes are TRBV3-1 (or the pseudogene TRBV3-2) and TRBJ2-2, with a possible D match to TRBD2 (6 bases). The V gene's germline CDR1 is LGHDT and CDR2 YNNKEL (reference sequence). V gave up 0 bases and J gave up 7 bases, with 9 bases separating them. The CDR3 consists of 14 residues. CDR3 nucleotides: TGTGCCAGCAGCCAAGATCGGAGGGGCGGGGAGCTGTTTTTT. Residues: CASSQDRRGGELFF.

The chain combines TRBV7-9 with TRBJ1-1; D not resolved. V was trimmed by 5 bases and J by 3 bases, leaving 10 bases between them. Germline CDR1 is SEHNR and CDR2 is FQNEAQ (reference sequence). The CDR3 spans 13 residues. Written as DNA, the CDR3 is TGTGCCAGCAGCCCCCCGGCCCACACTGAAGCTTTCTTT. This codes for CASSPPAHTEAFF.

The J gene is TRBJ2-3, the V gene TRBV5-8; D is ambiguous. CDR1 is SGHTS, CDR2 YDEGEE, per germline. V lost 0 bases and J lost 2, with 13 bases in between. CDR3 length: 16 residues. CDR3 in amino acids: CASSLGSLYHTDTQYF. CDR3 nucleotide sequence: TGTGCCAGCAGCTTGGGCAGCCTCTATCACACAGATACGCAGTATTTT.

The chain employs TRBV27 and TRBJ2-7, with TRBD2 matching over 7 bases. CDR1 and CDR2 (germline): MNHEY, SMNVEV (reference sequence). This CDR3 region has 14 residues. V shed 1 base and J 9 bases; nucleotides not matched to a gene: 9. DNA for the CDR3: TGTGCCAGCAGTTTATATGGTGGGGGGAGGGGGCAGTACTTC. Its protein product is CASSLYGGGRGQYF.

V usage is TRBV6-5 and J usage is TRBJ1-1; TRBD1 might be the D (5 bases). This CDR3 is built from 13 residues. The V end lost 1 base, the J end lost 3 bases, and 6 bases lay between the germline ends. Germline V lookup: CDR1 MNHEY, CDR2 SVGAGI. The CDR3 loop is CASSYLGDTEAFF. The DNA for the CDR3 is TGTGCCAGCAGTTACTTGGGGGACACTGAAGCTTTCTTT.

The gene calls are TRBV19 and TRBJ2-1; 9 positions match TRBD1. The CDR3 contains 16 residues. V shed 5 bases, J shed 7 bases, and the junction held 12 bases outside the gene matches. CDR1 and CDR2 (germline): LNHDA, SQIVND (reference sequence). CDR3 sequence: CASSRSGTGLRNEQFF. Written as DNA, the CDR3 is TGTGCCAGTAGTCGTTCCGGGACAGGGTTAAGGAATGAGCAGTTCTTC.

The chain has TRBV28 and TRBJ2-5; either TRBD1 or TRBD2 may supply D (5 bases each). V was cut by 2 bases and J by 2 bases, with 9 bases left in between. This CDR3 has 14 amino acids. Germline V gives CDR1 MDHEN, CDR2 SYDVKM. CDR3 nucleotide sequence: TGTGCCAGCAGTTTAGGGGGAGCTCAAGAGACCCAGTACTTC. Amino acids: CASSLGGAQETQYF. The entire variable domain, with the rest obtained from reference TRBV28 and TRBJ2-5, is as follows: DVKVTQSSRYLVKRTGEKVFLECVQDMDHENMFWYRQDPGLGLRLIYFSYDVKMKEKGDIPEGYSVSREKKERFSLILESASTNQTSMYLCASSLGGAQETQYFGPGTRLLVL.

The chain joins TRBV2 to TRBJ2-3; the D gene is possibly TRBD2 (6 bases). The germline gives CDR1 SNHLY, CDR2 FYNNEI. V lost 2 bases to trimming and J lost 4 bases, with 19 bases between them. The CDR3 is 17 residues long. The CDR3 reads CASSESGGFRLSDTQYF. CDR3 in DNA: TGTGCCAGCAGTGAATCTGGAGGGTTCCGACTCTCAGATACGCAGTATTTT.

The chain uses TRBV6-1 and TRBJ1-6, with D hard to call. The V end lost 2 bases, the J end lost 5 bases, and 10 bases lay between the germline ends. Looked up from germline, CDR1 is MNHNS and CDR2 is SASEGT. There are 15 residues in the CDR3. CDR3 in amino acids: CASSERRQDNSPLHF. CDR3 DNA sequence: TGTGCCAGCAGTGAAAGGCGGCAGGATAATTCACCCCTCCACTTT.

The gene calls are TRBV6-2 or TRBV6-3 and TRBJ2-3, with 8 bases aligning to TRBD1. The CDR3 totals 17 residues. The germline V gene has CDR1 MNHEY and CDR2 SVGEGT. The J segment lost 6 bases and the V segment lost 4 bases, leaving 15 bases of the junction unmatched. CDR3 sequence (DNA): TGTGCCAGCAGTTCCCCGTGGACAGGGCAGGGGGCGGATACGCAGTATTTT. Its protein product is CASSSPWTGQGADTQYF.

CDR3 nucleotide sequence: TGTGCCAGCAGTTTCCTAGCGGGGGGGGATGCGCAGTATTTT. Translation gives CASSFLAGGDAQYF. The chain has TRBV28 and TRBJ2-3, with TRBD2 matching 12 bases. The CDR3 runs 14 residues. Germline V gives CDR1 MDHEN, CDR2 SYDVKM. The trim removed 3 bases at V and 10 bases at J, leaving 5 bases unmatched.

The chain's CDR3 is CASRQGQGPYNEQFF. The DNA for the CDR3 is TGTGCCAGCAGACAGGGACAGGGGCCCTACAATGAGCAGTTCTTC. The J gene is TRBJ2-1, the V gene TRBV28; 10 nucleotides agree with TRBD1. CDR1 MDHEN and CDR2 SYDVKM come from the germline V gene. This CDR3 region has 15 residues. V was clipped by 6 bases and J by 2 bases; unmatched bases: 4.

On this clone: This specimen includes other DNA sequences encoding the same CDR3. The CDR3 sequence: CASSLVEGYEQYF. The CDR3 DNA follows: TGCGCCAGCAGCTTGGTGGAGGGGTACGAGCAGTACTTC. The V gene is TRBV5-1, the J gene TRBJ2-7; tentatively, D is TRBD2 (6 bases). The germline V and J ends were trimmed by 0 bases and 4 bases, with 8 bases remaining between them. The CDR3 is 13 amino acids. Germline values: CDR1 SGHRS, CDR2 YFSETQ. Variable domain in full (rest from reference TRBV5-1 and TRBJ2-7): KAGVTQTPRYLIKTRGQQVTLSCSPISGHRSVSWYQQTPGQGLQFLFEYFSETQRNKGNFPGRFSGRQFSNSRSEMNVSTLELGDSALYLCASSLVEGYEQYFGPGTRLTVT.

This clone was counted once. The rearrangement joins TRBV6-5 to TRBJ2-3; 9 bases agree with TRBD2. Germline CDR1 reads MNHEY; CDR2 reads SVGAGI. Losses at the gene ends were 2 bases for V and 4 bases for J; bases not matched to a gene: 7. The CDR3 extends over 16 amino acids. Written as DNA, the CDR3 is TGTGCCAGCAGTTACAAGGCGGGGGGGCGCCCAGATACGCAGTATTTT. This encodes CASSYKAGGRPDTQYF.

This chain joins TRBV7-9 and TRBJ2-5; 8 bases fit TRBD1. The CDR3 has 14 residues. With 5 bases clipped from V and 4 bases from J, the junction kept 6 bases outside the gene matches. The germline CDR1 and CDR2 sequences are SEHNR and FQNEAQ (reference sequence). The CDR3 DNA sequence: TGTGCCAGCAGCGAATCCGGACAGGGAGAGACCCAGTACTTC. Translation: CASSESGQGETQYF.

The chain links TRBV6-1 to TRBJ1-1; no firm D call. Between the trimmed V and J ends, which lost 3 bases and 0 bases, there was a span of 5 bases. Germline V CDR1 and CDR2: MNHNS, SASEGT. The CDR3 has 13 residues. The CDR3 loop reads CASSETLNTEAFF. Here the CDR3 DNA reads TGTGCCAGCAGTGAGACGCTGAACACTGAAGCTTTCTTT.

The CDR3 DNA reads as TGTGCCAGTAGTCCGTCCGGGACTAGCGGGATCTCCTACAATGAGCAGTTCTTC. Residues: CASSPSGTSGISYNEQFF. This rearrangement joins TRBV19 to TRBJ2-1, with TRBD2 matching 13 bases. Unmatched junction bases numbered 7, after V lost 5 bases and J lost 0 bases. There are 18 residues in the CDR3. The germline CDR1 and CDR2 sequences are LNHDA and SQIVND (reference sequence).

The chain links TRBV21-1 to TRBJ2-7; TRBD1, as called in the table, went unchecked against the DNA. TRBV21-1 is a pseudogene locus. This CDR3 region has 16 residues. The CDR3 bases are TGTGCCAGCAGCAAAGCGCTCAGGGGAAAATTCCACGAGCAGTACTTC. Its protein is CASSKALRGKFHEQYF.

This chain connects TRBV6-1 to TRBJ2-5; 12 nucleotides line up with TRBD2. The CDR3 is made up of 15 amino acids. V gave up 2 bases and J gave up 4 bases; unmatched junction bases: 2. In germline, CDR1 is MNHNS, CDR2 SASEGT. Written as DNA, the CDR3 is TGTGCCAGCAGTGAAAGGACTAGCGGGGCAGAGACCCAGTACTTC. Protein: CASSERTSGAETQYF.

The rearrangement links TRBV11-1 to TRBJ2-1; D is unclear. Deletions cut 5 bases from V and 5 bases from J, with 13 bases between. The CDR3 length is 14 residues. Looked up from germline, CDR1 is SGHAT and CDR2 is FQDESV (reference sequence). The CDR3 nucleotides are TGTGCCAGCAGCCAAGTGTTGGGGAACAATGAGCAGTTCTTC. It is translated as CASSQVLGNNEQFF.

The chain employs TRBV4-1 and TRBJ1-2; D ambiguous. This CDR3 region has 17 residues. The germline V gene encodes CDR1 MGHRA and CDR2 YSYEKL. V was shortened by 3 bases and J by 5 bases, with 22 bases between the two germline ends. The CDR3 spells CASSHPWVTSKDYGYTF. The CDR3 DNA is TGCGCCAGCAGCCACCCATGGGTCACCTCGAAGGATTATGGCTACACCTTC.

V gene TRBV4-2 combines with J gene TRBJ1-2, with 7 bases identical to TRBD1. Germline assignment: CDR1 LGHNA and CDR2 YNFKEQ. Trimming at V came to 2 bases and at J to 10 bases, leaving 10 bases not matched to a gene. CDR3 length equals 14 residues. CDR3 nucleotide sequence: TGTGCCAGCAGCCAACAAACGAAACAGGGGTCCTACACCTTC. Amino acid sequence: CASSQQTKQGSYTF.

This clone was seen just once. The genes are TRBV27 and TRBJ1-6; D gene unclear. The germline V gene has CDR1 MNHEY and CDR2 SMNVEV (reference sequence). Trimming cost V 2 bases and J 7 bases, with 15 bases left between them. The length of the CDR3 is 16 residues. The CDR3 loop is CASSLRGGSPNSPLHF. In DNA form, the CDR3 reads TGTGCCAGCAGTTTAAGAGGAGGGAGCCCAAATTCACCCCTCCACTTT.

The chain combines TRBV7-3 with TRBJ2-1; 13 bases are a match to TRBD2. Per the germline V gene, CDR1 is SGHTA and CDR2 is FQGTGA. Trimming removed 4 bases from V and 10 bases from J; junction bases left unmatched: 7. This CDR3 contains 15 residues. The CDR3 is CASSSGLAGVKEQFF. Here the CDR3 DNA reads TGTGCCAGCAGCTCAGGACTAGCGGGAGTCAAGGAGCAGTTCTTC.

The V call is TRBV6-5, the J call TRBJ1-2, with 7 bases identical to TRBD1. Germline CDR1 reads MNHEY; CDR2 reads SVGAGI. Trimming took 2 bases from V and 4 from J; bases not matched to a gene: 7. CDR3 length equals 15 residues. DNA of the CDR3: TGTGCCAGCAGTTACATACCGGGACAGTTCTATGGCTACACCTTC. Translating it yields CASSYIPGQFYGYTF.

V and J are TRBV6-2 or TRBV6-3 and TRBJ2-7; no firm D call. Germline assignment: CDR1 MNHEY and CDR2 SVGEGT. V lost 4 bases and J 2 bases, leaving 12 bases between the germline ends. This CDR3 region has 14 residues. The CDR3 sequence is CASSSPTTAYEQYF. CDR3 sequence (DNA): TGTGCCAGCAGTTCCCCAACAACGGCCTACGAGCAGTACTTC.

The V call is TRBV11-1, the J call TRBJ1-2, with D possibly TRBD1 on 6 matching bases. CDR3 length: 16 amino acids. Deletions cut 5 bases from V and 2 bases from J, with 18 bases between. Germline CDR1 is SGHAT and CDR2 is FQDESV (reference sequence). The CDR3 DNA sequence: TGTGCCAGCAGCCCCCTCGCCGGACAGCTGAACTATGGCTACACCTTC. It codes for CASSPLAGQLNYGYTF.

This sequence joins TRBV9 and TRBJ2-1; 9 bases match TRBD1. V lost 5 bases to trimming and J lost 2 bases; unmatched junction nucleotides: 5. Germline V gene data show CDR1 as SGDLS and CDR2 as YYNGEE. The CDR3 is made up of 15 amino acids. CDR3 in DNA: TGTGCCAGCAGACCCGGGACAGGGACCTACAATGAGCAGTTCTTC. Translating it yields CASRPGTGTYNEQFF.